The sequence of this TCR beta chain was determined in a study of blood T cell repertoires in COVID-19. In the study overall: Whether acute or convalescent, the COVID-19 samples came from the United States, Italy and Spain.

V was clipped by 6 bases and J by 6 bases, with 16 bases between them. Germline CDR1 is MNHEY and CDR2 is SVGAGI. The CDR3 is 14 amino acids. Assay: immunoSEQ multiplex PCR; the TCRdb copy retains only in-frame clones and omits some. The repertoire holds under 300,000 clones, with around 90% as singletons. Sequencing was done on a sample of peripheral blood. This chain uses TRBV6-5 with TRBJ2-3; D is unresolved. The origin of this receptor is a man aged 25-40 years with COVID-19, enrolled during active disease. This CDR3 reads CASRLTATTDTQYF. CDR3 nucleotides: TGTGCCAGCAGGCTCACAGCAACGACGGATACGCAGTATTTT.